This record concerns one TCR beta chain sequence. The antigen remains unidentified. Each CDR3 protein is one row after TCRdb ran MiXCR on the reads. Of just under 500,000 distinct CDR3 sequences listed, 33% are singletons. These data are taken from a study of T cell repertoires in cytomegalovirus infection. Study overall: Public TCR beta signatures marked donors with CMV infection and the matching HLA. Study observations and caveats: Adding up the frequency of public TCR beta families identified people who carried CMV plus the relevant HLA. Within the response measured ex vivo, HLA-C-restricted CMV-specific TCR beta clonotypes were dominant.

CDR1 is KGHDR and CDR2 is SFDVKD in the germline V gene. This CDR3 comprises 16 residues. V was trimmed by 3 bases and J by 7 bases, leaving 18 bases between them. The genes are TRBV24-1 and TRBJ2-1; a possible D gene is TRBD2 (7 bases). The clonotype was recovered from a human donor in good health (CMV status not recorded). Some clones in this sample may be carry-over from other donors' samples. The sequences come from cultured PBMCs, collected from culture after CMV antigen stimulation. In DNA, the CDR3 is TGTGCCACCAGTGATAAATCGGGGGGCTCGGAAAATGAGCAGTTCTTC. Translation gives CATSDKSGGSENEQFF.